This T cell receptor beta chain was sequenced during a study of blood T cell repertoires in COVID-19. Study-level background: Sites in the United States, Italy and Spain provided acute and convalescent COVID-19 samples.

Germline loops: CDR1 KGHSH, CDR2 LQKENI. The CDR3 has 12 amino acids. V trimming: 5 bases; J trimming: 5 bases; junction bases outside the gene matches: 1. Authors' processing steps: Quantification of nucleated cells was approximated via reference gene primer amplification. The assay was immunoSEQ multiplex PCR, and TCRdb's table has in-frame clones only and misses some. V, J and clone size are those of that table, while D and trimming were read from the DNA. The sample contains some 270,000 clones, around 90% of which appear only once. J is TRBJ2-7 and V is TRBV18; 9 positions match TRBD1. The source material was PBMCs or T cells enriched from blood (not recorded which). This sequence originates from a man aged 40-50 years who had been exposed to COVID-19. CDR3 DNA: TGTGCCAGCTCAAGACAGGGGGACGAGCAGTACTTC. Its protein is CASSRQGDEQYF. Together with reference TRBV18 and TRBJ2-7, the CDR3 gives the full variable domain: NAGVMQNPRHLVRRRGQEARLRCSPMKGHSHVYWYRQLPEEGLKFMVYLQKENIIDESGMPKERFSAEFPKEGPSILRIQQVVRGDSAAYFCASSRQGDEQYFGPGTRLTVT.